This entry is about one T cell receptor beta chain. No antigen is known for it. The assay was immunoSEQ multiplex PCR, and TCRdb's table has in-frame clones only and misses some. The sample comprises about half a million clones, 75% to 80% of which are singletons, and around 12% rests with the top ten. The sample originates from a study of shared clonotypes between healthy human individuals. Study conclusions and caveats: Expectations were that clonotype sharing among donors would be affected by sequencing depth.

CDR1 and CDR2 from the germline V gene are MNHEY and SVGAGI. V lost 6 bases and J lost 8, with 14 bases in between. The CDR3 is 13 amino acids. The clonotype originates from a woman between 35 and 50 years old in good health. Some clones in this sample may be carry-over from other donors' samples. The V gene is TRBV6-5, the J gene TRBJ1-3, with D perhaps matching TRBD1 (5 bases). The specimen sequenced was PBMCs. DNA of the CDR3: TGTGCCAGCAGACGATCCGCGGGGGACACCATATATTTT. Residues: CASRRSAGDTIYF.